This T cell receptor beta chain was observed in a study of T cell responses to AZD1222 COVID-19 vaccine. Looking at the study overall: Pooled together were second doses at about 4 or about 12 weeks. Study-wide results and caveats: Sampled repertoires all dated from after the peak T cell response. Seropositive status at baseline applied to only 6 or 7 AZD1222 recipients.

The CDR3 totals 13 residues. Germline V lookup: CDR1 LGHDT, CDR2 YNNKEL (reference sequence). V was clipped by 4 bases and J by 6 bases, with 13 bases between them. As for this clone: What it binds is unknown.

Assay: immunoSEQ multiplex PCR; the TCRdb copy retains only in-frame clones and omits some. Altogether around 78,000 clones are present, about 82% being singletons, with the ten largest covering about 3.1%. The specimen comprised peripheral blood, sampled on day 0 of AZD1222 vaccination. The sequence was collected from an adult in good health. J is TRBJ2-7 and V is TRBV3-1 (or the pseudogene TRBV3-2); the D call may be TRBD1 or TRBD2 (6 bases each). CDR3 coding DNA: TGTGCCAGCAGCCCTTGGGGGGACATCGAGCAGTACTTC. As protein: CASSPWGDIEQYF.